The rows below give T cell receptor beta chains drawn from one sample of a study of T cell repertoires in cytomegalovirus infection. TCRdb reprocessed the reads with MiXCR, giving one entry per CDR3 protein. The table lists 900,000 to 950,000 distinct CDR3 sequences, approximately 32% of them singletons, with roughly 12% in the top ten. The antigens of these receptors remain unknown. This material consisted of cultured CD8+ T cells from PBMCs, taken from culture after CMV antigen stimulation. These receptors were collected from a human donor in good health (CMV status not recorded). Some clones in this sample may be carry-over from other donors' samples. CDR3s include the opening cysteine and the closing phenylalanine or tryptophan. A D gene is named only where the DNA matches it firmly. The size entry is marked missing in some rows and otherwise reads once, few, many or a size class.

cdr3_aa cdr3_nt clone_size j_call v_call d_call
CASRVAGAEGGYTF TGTGCCAGCAGGGTCGCGGGGGCAGAGGGTGGCTACACCTTC few TRBJ1-2 TRBV12-3/TRBV12-4 -
CASSSGLRSNQPQHF TGTGCCAGCAGCTCCGGGTTAAGGAGCAATCAGCCCCAGCATTTT few TRBJ1-5 TRBV7-2 -
CATSWTGNTGELFF TGTGCCACCTCCTGGACAGGGAACACCGGGGAGCTGTTTTTT - TRBJ2-2 TRBV6-5 TRBD1
CASSLGGGGRGYGYTF TGTGCCAGCAGTTTGGGGGGAGGCGGTCGAGGCTATGGCTACACCTTC - TRBJ1-2 TRBV27 -
CASTLAGTYNEQFF TGTGCCAGCACACTAGCGGGGACATACAATGAGCAGTTCTTC many TRBJ2-1 TRBV7-6 TRBD2
CASSPAGGSYGYTF TGTGCCAGTAGTCCCGCAGGGGGCAGCTATGGCTACACCTTC - TRBJ1-2 TRBV19 TRBD1
CASSPRDRRGYGYTF TGTGCCAGCAGTCCCCGGGACAGGCGAGGCTATGGCTACACCTTC few TRBJ1-2 TRBV27 TRBD1
CASSLRAAFTESGSYNEQFF TGTGCCAGCAGTTTGCGGGCCGCGTTCACCGAGTCGGGCTCCTACAATGAGCAGTTCTTC - TRBJ2-1 TRBV28 -
CASSPTGSSQPQHF TGTGCCAGCAGCCCGACAGGGAGCTCTCAGCCCCAGCATTTT - TRBJ1-5 TRBV9 TRBD1
CASSGQGDGNQPQHF TGTGCCAGCAGCGGACAGGGGGATGGCAATCAGCCCCAGCATTTT - TRBJ1-5 TRBV9 TRBD1
CASRQVATGELFF TGCGCCAGCAGACAAGTGGCCACCGGGGAGCTGTTTTTT few TRBJ2-2 TRBV5-1 -
CASSSRTLSSYNEQFF TGTGCCAGCAGCTCCCGGACACTTAGCTCCTACAATGAGCAGTTCTTC - TRBJ2-1 TRBV11-2 -
CASSPIFWGSGVPDTQYF TGTGCCAGCAGTCCCATATTTTGGGGTAGCGGGGTCCCAGATACGCAGTATTTT - TRBJ2-3 TRBV12-3/TRBV12-4 TRBD2
CASTPGPTFVGELFF TGTGCCAGCACTCCCGGGCCAACTTTTGTCGGGGAGCTGTTTTTT few TRBJ2-2 TRBV6-5 -
CASSSTTGVSTDTQYF TGTGCCAGCAGCTCTACGACAGGGGTCAGCACAGATACGCAGTATTTT few TRBJ2-3 TRBV7-6 TRBD1
CASRLRGEMNTEAFF TGTGCCAGCAGACTTAGGGGGGAAATGAACACTGAAGCTTTCTTT - TRBJ1-1 TRBV4-2 -
CASSIGRGVLRPQYF TGTGCCAGTAGTATAGGGAGAGGTGTCCTAAGGCCCCAGTACTTC - TRBJ2-5 TRBV19 -
CASSYTGPFQETQYF TGTGCCAGCAGTTACACCGGACCTTTCCAAGAGACCCAGTACTTC few TRBJ2-5 TRBV6-5 -
CASSYEGTGVGNTIYF TGTGCCAGCAGTTACGAGGGGACAGGGGTTGGAAACACCATATATTTT - TRBJ1-3 TRBV6-8 TRBD1
CASSQGQASTDTQYF TGTGCCAGCAGCCAAGGGCAGGCTAGCACAGATACGCAGTATTTT - TRBJ2-3 TRBV11-3 -
CARSNTRVLGPGNTIYF TGTGCCAGAAGTAACACCAGGGTATTGGGACCTGGAAACACCATATATTTT - TRBJ1-3 TRBV5-3 -
CASSFSGTMGTDTQYF TGTGCCAGCAGCTTTTCCGGGACAATGGGGACAGATACGCAGTATTTT - TRBJ2-3 TRBV7-9 -
CASSIMGNGGYTF TGTGCCAGCAGTATCATGGGCAATGGTGGCTACACCTTC - TRBJ1-2 TRBV12-3/TRBV12-4 -
CASSASRDRVNYGYTF TGTGCCAGCAGCGCCTCGAGGGACAGGGTGAACTATGGCTACACCTTC few TRBJ1-2 TRBV7-9 TRBD1
CASNSPLHF TGTGCCAGCAATTCACCCCTCCACTTT - TRBJ1-6 TRBV6-5 -
CASSRGQGALDTQYF TGTGCCAGCAGCCGGGGACAGGGGGCTTTAGATACGCAGTATTTT - TRBJ2-3 TRBV27 TRBD1
CASSVGAPGLETPDTQYF TGTGCCAGCAGCGTGGGTGCCCCGGGACTAGAAACCCCAGATACGCAGTATTTT few TRBJ2-3 TRBV9 TRBD2
CASNHGQGHTDTQYF TGTGCCAGCAACCACGGACAGGGACACACAGATACGCAGTATTTT - TRBJ2-3 TRBV6-2/TRBV6-3 TRBD1
CASSFGGRYSNQPQHF TGTGCCAGCAGTTTTGGGGGACGGTATAGCAATCAGCCCCAGCATTTT few TRBJ1-5 TRBV12-3/TRBV12-4 -
CASSWDRTLPPDEQFF TGTGCCAGCAGTTGGGACCGGACATTACCCCCCGATGAGCAGTTCTTC - TRBJ2-1 TRBV6-1 -
CASGGQGYEQFF TGTGCCAGCGGTGGGCAGGGGTATGAGCAGTTCTTC few TRBJ2-1 TRBV12-3/TRBV12-4 -
CSARVPLAGGPYEQYF TGCAGTGCTAGAGTCCCGCTAGCGGGGGGCCCGTACGAGCAGTACTTC once TRBJ2-7 TRBV20-1 TRBD2
CAISESGGLTYEQYF TGTGCCATCAGTGAGTCCGGGGGGTTAACCTACGAGCAGTACTTC - TRBJ2-7 TRBV10-3 TRBD2
CASSPDSWGVLTF TGTGCCAGCAGTCCTGACAGCTGGGGCGTCCTGACTTTC many TRBJ2-6 TRBV28 -
CASSFGWNTEAFF TGTGCCAGCAGCTTTGGGTGGAACACTGAAGCTTTCTTT many TRBJ1-1 TRBV7-6 -